Each of the 28 T cell receptor beta chains below was sequenced from the same sample in a study of T cell responses to AZD1222 COVID-19 vaccine. TCRdb keeps only in-frame clones here, not all; method: immunoSEQ multiplex PCR. The sample consists of around 130,000 clones, about 89% of them appearing once. The sequencing used peripheral blood, collected 28 days after the second dose of the MenACWY control vaccine. The origin of the receptors is an adult who received the MenACWY meningococcal vaccine as a control.

This clone has just one count. The chain carries TRBV3-1 (or the pseudogene TRBV3-2) and TRBJ2-5, with 10 positions matching TRBD1. The V segment lost 4 bases and the J segment 7 bases; nucleotides outside the gene matches: 12. Germline V lookup: CDR1 LGHDT, CDR2 YNNKEL (reference sequence). This CDR3 is 16 amino acids long. The CDR3 region is CASSLFGTGAVLTQYF. CDR3 sequence (DNA): TGTGCCAGCAGCCTTTTCGGGACAGGGGCCGTGTTGACCCAGTACTTC.

The chain couples TRBV5-4 to TRBJ2-7; 11 bases match TRBD2. The CDR3 sequence is 14 residues long. Per the germline V gene, CDR1 is SGHNT and CDR2 is YYREEE (reference sequence). With V trimmed by 4 bases and J by 8 bases, 8 bases remained unmatched. The CDR3 nucleotides are TGTGCCAGCAGCCTCGGGACTAGCGGAGGCCAGCAGTACTTC. Encoded protein: CASSLGTSGGQQYF.

The chain has TRBV5-1 and TRBJ2-3; D is possibly TRBD1 (5 bases). Germline V gene data show CDR1 as SGHRS and CDR2 as YFSETQ. The CDR3 loop spans 14 amino acids. V gave up 4 bases and J gave up 0 bases, with 9 bases separating them. CDR3 residues: CASSPRQSTDTQYF. In DNA form, the CDR3 reads TGCGCCAGCAGCCCTAGACAGAGCACAGATACGCAGTATTTT.

The CDR3 region has the DNA TGTGCCAGCAGCTCTAGCACAGATACGCAGTATTTT. It is translated as CASSSSTDTQYF. V and J are TRBV2 and TRBJ2-3; D unresolved. The germline gives CDR1 SNHLY, CDR2 FYNNEI. This CDR3 spans 12 amino acids. Trimming took 6 bases from V and 0 from J, leaving 4 bases between them.

The chain employs TRBV11-2 and TRBJ2-1, with 10 bases identical to TRBD2. V lost 5 bases, J lost 7 bases, and 5 bases stayed unmatched. This CDR3 is built from 14 residues. The germline CDR1 and CDR2 sequences are SGHAT and FQNNGV. The CDR3 sequence is CASSKIAGGNEQFF. DNA for the CDR3: TGTGCCAGCAGCAAGATAGCGGGAGGTAATGAGCAGTTCTTC.

The V and J genes are TRBV27 and TRBJ2-3; D is possibly TRBD1 or TRBD2 (5 bases each). Between the trimmed V and J ends, which lost 5 bases and 1 base, there was a span of 16 bases. The germline V gene has CDR1 MNHEY and CDR2 SMNVEV (reference sequence). The CDR3 covers 16 residues. The CDR3 sequence: CASSLQGVGRTDTQYF. CDR3 sequence (DNA): TGTGCCAGCAGTCTCCAAGGGGTGGGACGCACAGATACGCAGTATTTT.

The V call is TRBV3-1 (or the pseudogene TRBV3-2), the J call TRBJ1-6; unclear D gene. Germline V gene sequence: CDR1 LGHDT, CDR2 YNNKEL (reference sequence). The CDR3 has 15 residues. V was clipped by 3 bases and J by 7 bases, with 13 bases between them. CDR3 in DNA: TGTGCCAGCAGCCAGAGACAAACGGGGAATTCACCCCTCCACTTT. It yields the protein CASSQRQTGNSPLHF.

The chain uses TRBV7-3 and TRBJ1-1, with TRBD1 matching over 9 bases. V was clipped by 5 bases and J by 2 bases; unmatched bases: 6. CDR1 and CDR2 from the germline V gene are SGHTA and FQGTGA. This CDR3 spans 15 amino acids. The CDR3 DNA is TGTGCCAGCAGCGTTAAAACAGGGGGCAACACTGAAGCTTTCTTT. It yields the protein CASSVKTGGNTEAFF.

The rearrangement links TRBV10-3 to TRBJ2-7; the D gene is possibly TRBD2 (5 bases). Trimming took off 10 bases at V and 3 bases at J, with 19 bases between the two ends. The CDR3 is made up of 14 amino acids. Germline V gene data show CDR1 as ENHRY and CDR2 as SYGVKD. The CDR3 nucleotides read TGTGCCACCCAGGCGGCGGGTGAAGGCTACGAGCAGTACTTC. This translates into CATQAAGEGYEQYF.

J is TRBJ2-4 and V is TRBV4-3; perhaps TRBD1 as D (5 bases). Germline lookup yields CDR1 LGHNA and CDR2 YSLEER. Trimming left V 3 bases short and J 3 bases short, with 12 bases between. The CDR3 is 15 residues long. As DNA, the CDR3 is TGCGCCAGCAGCCATGCAGGGTTGGTCAAAAACATTCAGTACTTC. This codes for CASSHAGLVKNIQYF.

This clone was seen a handful of times. The junction differs from germline at one of its ends, possibly a read error. This sequence joins TRBV19 and TRBJ1-4; the D is unclear. This CDR3 is 11 amino acids long. Germline CDR1 and CDR2: LNHDA and SQIVND (reference sequence). CDR3 loop: CASTSDGAEVF. In DNA, the CDR3 is TGTGCCAGTACCTCGGACGGAGCCGAGGTTTTT. Together with reference TRBV19 and TRBJ1-4, the CDR3 gives the full variable domain: DGGITQSPKYLFRKEGQNVTLSCEQNLNHDAMYWYRQDPGQGLRLIYYSQIVNDFQKGDIAEGYSVSREKKESFPLTVTSAQKNPTAFYLCASTSDGAEVFGSGTQLSVL.

This chain uses TRBV7-9 with TRBJ2-5, with D possibly TRBD1 on 6 matching bases. V was pared by 5 bases and J by 2 bases, with 18 bases between. This CDR3 has 16 residues. Looked up from germline, CDR1 is SEHNR and CDR2 is FQNEAQ (reference sequence). The CDR3 coding sequence is TGTGCCAGCAGCGTCGGACAGTCGGGGAAGCAAGAGACCCAGTACTTC. Translation gives CASSVGQSGKQETQYF. Full variable domain (missing parts from reference TRBV7-9 and TRBJ2-5): DTGVSQNPRHKITKRGQNVTFRCDPISEHNRLYWYRQTLGQGPEFLTYFQNEAQLEKSRLLSDRFSAERPKGSFSTLEIQRTEQGDSAMYLCASSVGQSGKQETQYFGPGTRLLVL.

The V call is TRBV23-1, the J call TRBJ2-5; 9 positions agree with TRBD2. TRBV23-1 qualifies as an ORF whose function is uncertain. There are 17 residues in the CDR3. The V gene end was trimmed by 0 bases and the J gene end by 4 bases; junction bases not matched to a gene: 9. The CDR3 DNA follows: TGCGCCAGCAGTCAATCGAGGCTAGCGGGAATTCGAGAGACCCAGTACTTC. This codes for CASSQSRLAGIRETQYF.

Points on this clone: Other DNA sequences of this sample code for an identical CDR3. Here the CDR3 reads CASSTGDQPQHF. CDR3 bases: TGTGCCAGCAGTACGGGGGACCAGCCCCAGCATTTT. The chain couples TRBV12-3 or TRBV12-4 to TRBJ1-5, with a weak D call TRBD1 (5 bases). Trimming left V 5 bases short and J 7 bases short, with 9 bases between. The length of the CDR3 is 12 residues.

This chain uses TRBV29-1 with TRBJ2-2; D is perhaps TRBD1 (6 bases). The CDR3 spans 14 residues. The V end lost 0 bases, the J end lost 4 bases, and 9 bases lay between the germline ends. In germline, CDR1 is SQVTM, CDR2 ANQGSEA. CDR3 DNA sequence: TGCAGCGTTGAAGATCTAGGGGGCACCGGGGAGCTGTTTTTT. Residues: CSVEDLGGTGELFF.

The DNA of the CDR3 is TGTGCCAGCAGCCAACCCCTTGGGGGAGTGAAGTCCGAGCAGTACTTC. Protein sequence: CASSQPLGGVKSEQYF. This sequence joins TRBV7-2 and TRBJ2-7; D possibly uses TRBD1 or TRBD2 (5 bases each). Trimming shortened V by 5 bases and J by 6 bases, and 23 bases separated the two germline ends. Germline V lookup: CDR1 SGHTA, CDR2 FQGNSA. This CDR3 spans 16 amino acids.

The chain links TRBV19 to TRBJ1-2; maybe TRBD1 (6 bases). Looked up from germline, CDR1 is LNHDA and CDR2 is SQIVND (reference sequence). The CDR3 runs to 13 residues. Trimming removed 3 bases at V and 8 bases at J, with 13 bases between. Here the CDR3 reads CASSIGRGAGYTF. The CDR3 nucleotides are TGTGCCAGTAGTATCGGCAGGGGAGCGGGCTACACCTTC.

The chain is built from TRBV6-5 and TRBJ2-7; D gene uncertain. The germline V gene has CDR1 MNHEY and CDR2 SVGAGI. V lost 4 bases and J lost 2, with 3 bases in between. The CDR3 has 11 amino acids. CDR3: CASSSPYEQYF. The DNA of the CDR3 is TGTGCCAGCAGTTCCCCCTACGAGCAGTACTTC.

The gene calls are TRBV11-3 and TRBJ1-6; D not resolved. Trimming cost V 1 base and J 10 bases, with 8 bases left between them. CDR1 SGHNT and CDR2 YENEEA come from the germline V gene. The CDR3 length is 13 residues. In DNA, the CDR3 is TGTGCCAGCAGCTTAGGGGGAGGCTCACCCCTCCACTTT. Translation gives CASSLGGGSPLHF.

V and J are TRBV6-2 or TRBV6-3 and TRBJ2-6, with D possibly matching TRBD1 (5 bases). Germline V gives CDR1 MNHEY, CDR2 SVGEGT. The CDR3 is 19 amino acids. V gave up 0 bases and J gave up 0 bases, with 15 bases separating them. This chain's CDR3 is CASSYSMSRAISGANVLTF. DNA of the CDR3: TGTGCCAGCAGTTACTCGATGTCCAGGGCGATCTCTGGGGCCAACGTCCTGACTTTC.

The chain has TRBV6-5 and TRBJ1-2, with D unresolved. V was pared by 2 bases and J by 7 bases, with 11 bases between. Germline V gives CDR1 MNHEY, CDR2 SVGAGI. The CDR3 covers 13 residues. The CDR3 nucleotides are TGTGCCAGCAGTTACAAGGTGGGGTTTGGCTACACCTTC. This encodes CASSYKVGFGYTF.

The rearrangement uses TRBV7-3 and TRBJ1-1; D might be TRBD1 (6 bases). Germline V CDR1 and CDR2: SGHTA, FQGTGA. The CDR3 consists of 14 residues. Trimming left V 5 bases short and J 4 bases short, with 14 bases between. The CDR3 bases are TGTGCCAGCAGCCCAGAAACAGGGATCACTGAAGCTTTCTTT. It specifies CASSPETGITEAFF. Full variable domain (outside the CDR3, taken from reference TRBV7-3 and TRBJ1-1): GAGVSQTPSNKVTEKGKYVELRCDPISGHTALYWYRQSLGQGPEFLIYFQGTGAADDSGLPNDRFFAVRPEGSVSTLKIQRTERGDSAVYLCASSPETGITEAFFGQGTRLTVV.

J is TRBJ2-3 and V is TRBV7-2, with 9 bases matching TRBD2. Per germline, CDR1 SGHTA and CDR2 FQGNSA. This CDR3 is 13 amino acids long. V shed 8 bases, J shed 6 bases, and the junction held 6 bases outside the gene matches. In DNA form, the CDR3 reads TGTGCCAGCCGTTCTAGCGGGATTGATACGCAGTATTTT. Its translation: CASRSSGIDTQYF.

As regards this clone: The same CDR3 is also encoded by other DNA sequences in this sample. The rearrangement joins TRBV7-9 to TRBJ1-5; maybe TRBD1 (5 bases). This CDR3 comprises 12 residues. Between the trimmed V and J ends, which lost 3 bases and 5 bases, there was a span of 5 bases. Germline CDR1 is SEHNR and CDR2 is FQNEAQ (reference sequence). The CDR3: CASSLGDQPQHF. CDR3 DNA sequence: TGTGCCAGCAGCTTGGGGGATCAGCCCCAGCATTTT.

This chain links TRBV10-3 with TRBJ1-6; TRBD1 is a possible D gene (5 bases). Trimming stripped 6 bases from V and 5 bases from J, with 20 bases between. The CDR3 is 17 residues long. Germline V gene lookup returns CDR1 ENHRY and CDR2 SYGVKD. The CDR3 region is CAISRTDTTKHNSPLHF. The CDR3 nucleotides read TGTGCCATCAGCCGGACGGACACGACTAAACATAATTCACCCCTCCACTTT.

Concerning this clone: A junction end diverges from the germline sequence, so it may reflect a read error. The gene calls are TRBV7-7 and TRBJ2-2, with D hard to call. The germline V gene encodes CDR1 SSHAT and CDR2 FNYEAQ (reference sequence). The length of the CDR3 is 16 residues. The CDR3 spells CASSPFGRTGPGELFF. Here the CDR3 DNA reads TGTGCTAGCAGCCCGTTTGGAAGAACGGGCCCCGGGGAGCTGTTTTTT.

V is TRBV2 and J is TRBJ2-1; D remains ambiguous. The germline V gene has CDR1 SNHLY and CDR2 FYNNEI. The CDR3 sequence is 15 residues long. The V gene lost 1 base and the J gene lost 1 base, with 8 bases spanning the gap. CDR3 bases: TGTGCCAGCAGTGAAGTTAACGGGTCCTACAATGAGCAGTTCTTC. It codes for CASSEVNGSYNEQFF.

The rearrangement links TRBV6-2 or TRBV6-3 to TRBJ1-1; TRBD1 agrees at 7 bases. This CDR3 region has 14 residues. With 5 bases clipped from V and 2 bases from J, the junction kept 5 bases outside the gene matches. Germline V gene data show CDR1 as MNHEY and CDR2 as SVGEGT. The CDR3 loop reads CASSKGAENTEAFF. As DNA, the CDR3 is TGTGCCAGCAGTAAGGGGGCGGAAAACACTGAAGCTTTCTTT.